The TCR beta chain described here comes from a study of cytotoxic CD8 clonotypes in ibrutinib-treated CLL. About the research overall: Partial responders around 24, complete 2; some twelve progressed and approximately 15 stayed in remission by median about 6 years. Study-wide points: Against age-matched healthy donors, baseline clonality ran higher and tracked circulating CD8+ T-cell counts.

The germline gives CDR1 SGHDN, CDR2 FVKESK. Trimming took 0 bases from V and 8 from J, leaving 16 bases between them. This CDR3 has 15 residues. TCRdb's table, derived via immunoSEQ multiplex PCR, lists solely in-frame clones and lacks some. The sample carries about 15,000 clones, more than 45% recorded once. On this clone: Its specificity is unknown.

The receptor was isolated from a human donor with chronic lymphocytic leukemia. This chain joins TRBV14 and TRBJ1-2; D gene ambiguous. Material: PBMCs, obtained at a 24-month disease-progression time point, from a patient treated with ibrutinib. The CDR3 DNA reads as TGTGCCAGCAGCCAAGATCCGGGTTTCGCCTTGGGCTACACCTTC. Protein product: CASSQDPGFALGYTF.